The 32 T cell receptor beta chains presented below share a single source sample, sequenced in a study of T-cell reconstitution after alpha-beta-depleted transplantation in children. Unique molecular identifiers were used to barcode this TCRbeta library. MiXCR, run by TCRdb on the PCR reads, gives a single entry per CDR3 protein. The sample consists of more than 90,000 distinct CDR3 sequences, over 9% of them appearing once. Here the sequenced sample was PBMCs, taken before TCRalphabeta/CD19-depleted stem cell transplant. These receptor sequences come from a boy aged 2-9 years with acute lymphoblastic leukemia, due to receive a stem cell transplant.

J is TRBJ2-2 and V is TRBV11-1; perhaps TRBD1 as D (6 bases). Germline CDR1 reads SGHAT; CDR2 reads FQDESV (reference sequence). Trimming removed 5 bases at V and 0 bases at J, with 19 bases between. This CDR3 is 18 amino acids long. The CDR3 bases are TGTGCCAGCAGCCCAGGACAGCATTCTAACGCGAACACCGGGGAGCTGTTTTTT. It codes for CASSPGQHSNANTGELFF. Full variable domain (remainder filled in from reference TRBV11-1 and TRBJ2-2): EAEVAQSPRYKITEKSQAVAFWCDPISGHATLYWYRQILGQGPELLVQFQDESVVDDSQLPKDRFSAERLKGVDSTLKIQPAELGDSAMYLCASSPGQHSNANTGELFFGEGSRLTVL.

This chain links TRBV2 with TRBJ1-6, with D possibly TRBD1 on 5 matching bases. Looked up from germline, CDR1 is SNHLY and CDR2 is FYNNEI. V dropped 4 bases and J dropped 7 bases, with 14 bases sitting between them. There are 15 residues in the CDR3. The CDR3 here is CASSGRMAGNSPLHF. For the CDR3, the DNA is TGTGCCAGCAGTGGGCGGATGGCAGGGAATTCACCCCTCCACTTT. Full variable domain (rest looked up from reference TRBV2 and TRBJ1-6): EPEVTQTPSHQVTQMGQEVILRCVPISNHLYFYWYRQILGQKVEFLVSFYNNEISEKSEIFDDQFSVERPDGSNFTLKIRSTKLEDSAMYFCASSGRMAGNSPLHFGNGTRLTVT.

This clonotype was picked up a small number of times. The chain has TRBV20-1 and TRBJ1-3; the D gene is possibly TRBD1 (5 bases). The V gene's germline CDR1 is DFQATT and CDR2 SNEGSKA (reference sequence). Between the trimmed V and J ends, which lost 7 bases and 0 bases, there was a span of 13 bases. CDR3 length: 14 amino acids. The CDR3 spells CSVGKGLSGNTIYF. In DNA, the CDR3 is TGCAGTGTAGGGAAGGGGCTCTCTGGAAACACCATATATTTT.

The rearrangement joins TRBV18 to TRBJ1-1; TRBD1 is a possible D gene (6 bases). Germline lookup yields CDR1 KGHSH and CDR2 LQKENI. This CDR3 contains 12 residues. Trimming pared 3 bases from V and 8 bases from J, leaving 10 bases between. The CDR3 coding sequence is TGTGCCAGCTCACCCGACAGGACAGAAGCTTTCTTT. This encodes CASSPDRTEAFF.

This clonotype was recorded a few times. The chain recombines TRBV5-6 with TRBJ1-5; possible D gene TRBD1, 5 bases. There are 15 residues in the CDR3. V was clipped by 3 bases and J by 0 bases, with 10 bases between them. The germline CDR1 and CDR2 sequences are SGHDT and YYEEEE. In nucleotides, the CDR3 is TGTGCCAGCAGCTCAACGGGGCTTAGCAATCAGCCCCAGCATTTT. Amino acids: CASSSTGLSNQPQHF.

Only a few counts were recorded for this clonotype. The rearrangement links TRBV18 to TRBJ2-7; 7 bases agree with TRBD1. The CDR3 is 15 amino acids. V dropped 3 bases and J dropped 1; count of bases not matched to a gene: 6. CDR1 is KGHSH and CDR2 is LQKENI in the germline V gene. In nucleotides, the CDR3 is TGTGCCAGCTCACCCAGGACAGGAGTTTCCTACGAGCAGTACTTC. Protein: CASSPRTGVSYEQYF.

The gene calls are TRBV5-1 and TRBJ1-1; a weak D match, TRBD1 (6 bases). This CDR3 contains 16 residues. Germline V gene lookup returns CDR1 SGHRS and CDR2 YFSETQ. The germline V and J ends were trimmed by 4 bases and 0 bases, with 16 bases remaining between them. The CDR3 DNA follows: TGCGCCAGCAGCCCAAAAACACAGGGTTTGAACACTGAAGCTTTCTTT. Its protein product is CASSPKTQGLNTEAFF.

CDR3 loop: CASSSPQGGTEAFF. CDR3 nucleotides: TGTGCCAGCAGCTCGCCACAGGGGGGGACTGAAGCTTTCTTT. The chain links TRBV7-9 to TRBJ1-1; 8 nucleotides align to TRBD1. The length of the CDR3 is 14 residues. Germline V gives CDR1 SEHNR, CDR2 FQNEAQ (reference sequence). J was trimmed by 5 bases and V by 4 bases; bases with no gene match: 6.

This clonotype was detected many times. The rearrangement links TRBV27 to TRBJ2-1, with D perhaps TRBD2 (7 bases). Germline CDR1 reads MNHEY; CDR2 reads SMNVEV (reference sequence). The CDR3 extends over 15 amino acids. Trimming stripped 0 bases from V and 8 bases from J, with 14 bases between. The CDR3 DNA is TGTGCCAGCAGTTTATCGGGGGGGCGGCCACATGAGCAGTTCTTC. Its protein product is CASSLSGGRPHEQFF.

As regards this clonotype: This clone may be a read error of a much larger clone one base away. This is likely a read error, given that the CDR3 carries no conserved phenylalanine or tryptophan at its end. This chain links TRBV4-2 with TRBJ2-1; 14 bases fit TRBD2. V lost 5 bases and J lost 5; bases outside the gene matches: 8. Germline V gene sequence: CDR1 LGHNA, CDR2 YNFKEQ. This CDR3 contains 17 residues. CDR3 coding DNA: TGTGCCAGCAGCAGGCGTCGACTAGCGGGAGGGGACAATGAGCAGTTCTTG. Its translation: CASSRRRLAGGDNEQFL.

This clonotype occurred many times. The chain couples TRBV5-1 to TRBJ2-3; 8 nucleotides agree with TRBD2. This CDR3 spans 14 amino acids. In germline, CDR1 is SGHRS, CDR2 YFSETQ. V was pared by 0 bases and J by 6 bases, with 3 bases of the junction left unmatched. CDR3 sequence (DNA): TGCGCCAGCAGCTTGGCGGCTAGCGGGGATACGCAGTATTTT. Protein: CASSLAASGDTQYF.

The V gene is TRBV19, the J gene TRBJ1-5; no definite D call. The germline gives CDR1 LNHDA, CDR2 SQIVND (reference sequence). V gave up 3 bases and J gave up 0 bases, with 9 bases separating them. This CDR3 region has 15 residues. The CDR3 nucleotides are TGTGCCAGTAGTATCACGGGTCATAGCAATCAGCCCCAGCATTTT. Protein: CASSITGHSNQPQHF.

This clonotype has a count of ten or more. The chain joins TRBV24-1 to TRBJ2-3, with no clear D. The CDR3 length is 11 residues. V gave up 4 bases and J gave up 5 bases, with 3 bases separating them. Per the germline V gene, CDR1 is KGHDR and CDR2 is SFDVKD. CDR3 DNA sequence: TGTGCCACCAGTGAGGGAGATACGCAGTATTTT. Its protein is CATSEGDTQYF.

The V gene is TRBV19, the J gene TRBJ2-3; D uncertain. V lost 2 bases, J lost 3 bases, and 3 bases lay in between. The CDR3 sequence is 12 residues long. Germline values: CDR1 LNHDA, CDR2 SQIVND (reference sequence). The CDR3 here is CASSIPTDTQYF. The DNA of the CDR3 is TGTGCCAGTAGTATACCGACAGATACGCAGTATTTT.

V gene TRBV2 combines with J gene TRBJ2-7, with 9 positions matching TRBD1. V shed 7 bases and J 5 bases; nucleotides not matched to a gene: 9. The CDR3 runs to 14 residues. CDR1 is SNHLY and CDR2 is FYNNEI in the germline V gene. The CDR3 here is CASKIGTGSDEQYF. The CDR3 DNA reads TGTGCCAGCAAAATCGGGACAGGGTCGGACGAGCAGTACTTC. Full variable domain (rest looked up from reference TRBV2 and TRBJ2-7): EPEVTQTPSHQVTQMGQEVILRCVPISNHLYFYWYRQILGQKVEFLVSFYNNEISEKSEIFDDQFSVERPDGSNFTLKIRSTKLEDSAMYFCASKIGTGSDEQYFGPGTRLTVT.

This clonotype came up a few times. The V call is TRBV5-1, the J call TRBJ2-5; possible D gene TRBD2, 5 bases. Germline-derived CDR1 and CDR2 are SGHRS and YFSETQ. V was pared by 1 base and J by 5 bases, with 12 bases between. There are 14 residues in the CDR3. The CDR3 here is CASSLTSTGETQYF. DNA of the CDR3: TGCGCCAGCAGCTTGACCAGTACGGGGGAGACCCAGTACTTC.

The V gene is TRBV28, the J gene TRBJ2-7; 11 nucleotides match TRBD2. Germline-derived CDR1 and CDR2 are MDHEN and SYDVKM. The CDR3 is made up of 15 amino acids. V dropped 5 bases and J dropped 2; count of bases not matched to a gene: 5. The CDR3 sequence: CASSIAGGPTYEQYF. In DNA form, the CDR3 reads TGTGCCAGCAGTATAGCGGGAGGGCCCACCTACGAGCAGTACTTC.

The chain links TRBV4-1 to TRBJ1-6; D call uncertain. This CDR3 comprises 13 residues. Trimming pared 1 base from V and 9 bases from J, leaving 7 bases between. Germline lookup yields CDR1 MGHRA and CDR2 YSYEKL. CDR3 region: CASSQVGFSPLHF. CDR3 bases: TGCGCCAGCAGCCAAGTGGGGTTTTCACCCCTCCACTTT.

The chain recombines TRBV6-1 with TRBJ1-1, with 9 bases identical to TRBD1. Germline V CDR1 and CDR2: MNHNS, SASEGT. After removal of 6 bases from V and 10 bases from J, the junction contained 12 bases not matched to a gene. This CDR3 is 14 amino acids long. CDR3 residues: CASRSGTGTIGAFF. The CDR3 DNA reads TGTGCCAGCAGATCCGGGACAGGGACAATAGGAGCTTTCTTT.

This clonotype appeared a few times. The J gene is TRBJ2-5, the V gene TRBV6-1, with 11 bases matching TRBD1. This CDR3 contains 18 residues. Germline values: CDR1 MNHNS, CDR2 SASEGT. The V gene end was trimmed by 2 bases and the J gene end by 2 bases; junction bases not matched to a gene: 10. CDR3 bases: TGTGCCAGCAGTGAACTCCGGGGGACAGGGGGTGAACAAGAGACCCAGTACTTC. Its translation: CASSELRGTGGEQETQYF.

This clonotype appeared many times. This chain joins TRBV6-4 and TRBJ2-1; a possible D gene is TRBD1 (5 bases). From germline, CDR1 is MRHNA and CDR2 SNTAGT. The CDR3 spans 15 residues. Trimming took off 2 bases at V and 12 bases at J, with 20 bases between the two ends. The CDR3 loop is CASSDGTAPGQGQFF. DNA of the CDR3: TGTGCCAGCAGTGACGGTACAGCGCCCGGCCAGGGGCAGTTCTTC.

This rearrangement joins TRBV2 to TRBJ2-5; 7 bases are shared with TRBD2. After removal of 3 bases from V and 2 bases from J, the junction contained 6 bases not matched to a gene. From germline, CDR1 is SNHLY and CDR2 FYNNEI. The CDR3 runs 15 residues. This CDR3 is CASSESRGEQETQYF. The CDR3 coding sequence is TGTGCCAGCAGTGAGAGTCGGGGGGAACAAGAGACCCAGTACTTC.

The V and J genes are TRBV7-9 and TRBJ2-2; 9 bases are a match to TRBD1. Germline CDR1 reads SEHNR; CDR2 reads FQNEAQ (reference sequence). J was trimmed by 6 bases and V by 5 bases; bases with no gene match: 7. The CDR3 sequence is 15 residues long. The CDR3 sequence: CASSPPGQGSGELFF. In DNA, the CDR3 is TGTGCCAGCAGCCCGCCGGGACAGGGTTCCGGGGAGCTGTTTTTT.

This clonotype has a handful of counts. V is TRBV11-2 and J is TRBJ2-2; 12 bases are a match to TRBD1. There are 18 residues in the CDR3. With V trimmed by 5 bases and J by 6 bases, 13 bases remained unmatched. The germline gives CDR1 SGHAT, CDR2 FQNNGV. The DNA for the CDR3 is TGTGCCAGCAGCCGCCAGACGGGACAGGGGGCTGGGGCCGGGGAGCTGTTTTTT. Protein: CASSRQTGQGAGAGELFF.

Only a few counts were recorded for this clonotype. This chain connects TRBV24-1 to TRBJ2-7; 9 bases fit TRBD2. Germline V gives CDR1 KGHDR, CDR2 SFDVKD. V shed 0 bases, J shed 0 bases, and the junction held 11 bases outside the gene matches. The CDR3 runs to 19 residues. The CDR3 here is CATSDLGLAQRMSSYEQYF. CDR3 nucleotides: TGTGCCACCAGTGATTTGGGACTAGCGCAACGAATGAGCTCCTACGAGCAGTACTTC.

V usage is TRBV2 and J usage is TRBJ1-1, with 7 positions matching TRBD1. V shed 2 bases and J 3 bases; nucleotides not matched to a gene: 3. CDR3 length: 14 residues. Germline CDR1 is SNHLY and CDR2 is FYNNEI. CDR3 loop: CASSENRGDTEAFF. DNA of the CDR3: TGTGCCAGCAGTGAAAACAGGGGAGACACTGAAGCTTTCTTT.

This clonotype has ten or more counts. This chain connects TRBV5-1 to TRBJ2-3; possibly TRBD2 for D (6 bases). Germline lookup yields CDR1 SGHRS and CDR2 YFSETQ. The CDR3 covers 15 residues. V lost 0 bases and J lost 4, with 12 bases in between. The CDR3 DNA sequence: TGCGCCAGCAGCTTGGGCTGGGGGACTTCAGATACGCAGTATTTT. The encoded protein is CASSLGWGTSDTQYF.

This clonotype has a handful of counts. This rearrangement joins TRBV7-6 to TRBJ2-7, with D possibly TRBD1 on 5 matching bases. The CDR3 is 16 amino acids. Germline V gene lookup returns CDR1 SGHVS and CDR2 FNYEAQ. V was trimmed by 2 bases and J by 4 bases, leaving 18 bases between them. CDR3 sequence: CASSLRVQGQLYEQYF. The CDR3 DNA sequence: TGTGCCAGCAGCTTACGGGTTCAGGGCCAACTTTACGAGCAGTACTTC.

The chain joins TRBV18 to TRBJ1-1; no definite D call. Trimming removed 5 bases at V and 4 bases at J, with 8 bases between. Looked up from germline, CDR1 is KGHSH and CDR2 is LQKENI. CDR3 length equals 12 residues. The CDR3 spells CASSASGTEAFF. The CDR3 DNA reads as TGTGCCAGCTCAGCAAGCGGCACTGAAGCTTTCTTT.

This clonotype was recorded a few times. This chain joins TRBV5-1 and TRBJ1-2; no definite D call. The length of the CDR3 is 14 residues. The V and J ends lost 0 bases and 6 bases respectively, with 12 bases between them. Germline V gene sequence: CDR1 SGHRS, CDR2 YFSETQ. The CDR3 DNA reads TGCGCCAGCAGCTTGGGGCAGTCATCGGATGGCTACACCTTC. Protein: CASSLGQSSDGYTF. Together with reference TRBV5-1 and TRBJ1-2, the CDR3 gives the full variable domain: KAGVTQTPRYLIKTRGQQVTLSCSPISGHRSVSWYQQTPGQGLQFLFEYFSETQRNKGNFPGRFSGRQFSNSRSEMNVSTLELGDSALYLCASSLGQSSDGYTFGSGTRLTVV.

This clonotype was observed many times. The chain employs TRBV12-3 or TRBV12-4 and TRBJ2-5; D not certain. V was shortened by 3 bases and J by 7 bases, with 9 bases between the two germline ends. The CDR3 sequence is 12 residues long. The CDR3 sequence is CASSLERRTQYF. CDR3 in DNA: TGTGCCAGCAGTTTGGAGAGGAGGACCCAGTACTTC.

This clonotype was detected only a few times. Here the CDR3 reads CSARDRDYYTDTQYF. The CDR3 region has the DNA TGCAGTGCTAGAGATCGAGACTACTACACAGATACGCAGTATTTT. The chain carries TRBV20-1 and TRBJ2-3; tentatively, D is TRBD2 (5 bases). Germline CDR1 reads DFQATT; CDR2 reads SNEGSKA (reference sequence). V was clipped by 0 bases and J by 2 bases, with 12 bases between them. The CDR3 has 15 amino acids.